This TCR beta chain was found in a study of blood T cells in healthy people across ages. Findings of the study overall: Lack of knowledge of donor CMV status possibly confounded expanded clonotype changes. More naive CD4+ cells and higher diversity were found in long-lived than in aged donors.

A sample-barcoded 5' primer and a J-beta primer mix were used in a second PCR of roughly 6 to 11 cycles. Each TCR beta cDNA got a 12-nucleotide random molecular identifier. TCRdb reprocessed the 5' RACE reads with MiXCR, giving one entry per CDR3 protein. The sample shows about 1.6 million distinct CDR3 sequences, roughly 32% of them seen only once. This clonotype has just a few counts. The target antigen is unknown. PBMCs numbering at least 6.5 million were isolated per sample. The CDR3 sequence is 14 residues long. Germline lookup yields CDR1 MGHRA and CDR2 YSYEKL. V was shortened by 0 bases and J by 5 bases, with 11 bases between the two germline ends.

The TCR originated in a woman aged 25 to 39 in good health. J is TRBJ2-7 and V is TRBV4-1, with D possibly being TRBD2 (5 bases). Sample: blood. CDR3 protein: CASSQDRSSDEQYF. The CDR3 bases are TGCGCCAGCAGCCAAGATCGTAGTAGCGACGAGCAGTACTTC.